This T cell receptor beta chain is drawn from a study of blood T cell repertoires in COVID-19. Across the study: Samples representing acute and convalescent COVID-19 were sourced from the United States, Italy and Spain. The analysed material was cDNA or gDNA that came from T cells, B-cell-depleted T cells, or PBMCs.

The CDR3 loop spans 17 amino acids. V was shortened by 4 bases and J by 1 base, with 18 bases between the two germline ends. In germline, CDR1 is LGHDT, CDR2 YNNKEL (reference sequence). Per the study methods: Scientists estimated how many nucleated cells there were by amplifying reference gene primers. Generated by immunoSEQ multiplex PCR, the TCRdb table keeps only in-frame clones and is missing some. The V and J calls and clone size come from that table; D and trimming were worked out from the DNA. In the table there are about 93,000 clones, 89% of which are singletons. The sample was peripheral blood. This clonotype was sampled from a man aged 50 to 59 with acute or convalescent COVID-19. The V call is TRBV3-1 (or the pseudogene TRBV3-2), the J call TRBJ2-3; D unclear. CDR3 residues: CASSPHGPSRRTDTQYF. DNA of the CDR3: TGTGCCAGCAGCCCCCACGGCCCTAGTCGGCGCACAGATACGCAGTATTTT.